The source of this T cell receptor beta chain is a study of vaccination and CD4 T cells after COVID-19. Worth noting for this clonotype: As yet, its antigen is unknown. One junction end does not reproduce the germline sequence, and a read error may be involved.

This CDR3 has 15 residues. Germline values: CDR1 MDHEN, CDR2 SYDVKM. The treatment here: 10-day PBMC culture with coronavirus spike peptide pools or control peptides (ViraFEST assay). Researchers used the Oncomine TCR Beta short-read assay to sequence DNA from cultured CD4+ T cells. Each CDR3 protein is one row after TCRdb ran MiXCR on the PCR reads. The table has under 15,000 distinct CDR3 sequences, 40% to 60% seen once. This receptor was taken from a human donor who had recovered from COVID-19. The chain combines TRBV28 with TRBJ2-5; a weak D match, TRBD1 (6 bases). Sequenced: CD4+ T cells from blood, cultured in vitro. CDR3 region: CASSLSQGYQETQYF. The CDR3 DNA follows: TGTGCCAGTAGTTTATCCCAGGGGTATCAAGAGACCCAGTACTTC.